This T cell receptor (beta chain) emerged from a study of PD-1 blockade in classical Hodgkin lymphoma. Points from the study as a whole: Baseline diversity resembling that of newly diagnosed patients was seen in complete responders. TCR diversity rose significantly by C4D1 in CD4+ but not CD8+ cells.

TCRdb's table, derived via immunoSEQ multiplex PCR, lists solely in-frame clones and lacks some. The data show almost 30,000 clones, with roughly 80% seen just once and around 0.6% held by the top ten. Time point described: cycle 4 day 1 (C4D1), after 6 weeks of nivolumab. Each and every patient relapsed after autologous stem cell transplantation, and patients got differing brentuximab vedotin exposure. Magnetic negative selection was used to purify CD4+ T cells from thawed PBMCs. V was clipped by 3 bases and J by 6 bases; unmatched bases: 8. Germline CDR1 MNHNS, CDR2 SASEGT. The CDR3 loop spans 15 amino acids. To note about this clone: Its cognate antigen is unknown.

The chain joins TRBV6-1 to TRBJ1-5; TRBD1 agrees at 7 bases. Here the sequenced sample was CD4+ T cells from blood, taken before the fourth cycle of nivolumab. This TCR was sampled from a human donor with classical Hodgkin lymphoma. The CDR3 spells CASSDNRGVGQPQHF. Written as DNA, the CDR3 is TGTGCCAGCAGTGATAACAGGGGAGTGGGTCAGCCCCAGCATTTT.